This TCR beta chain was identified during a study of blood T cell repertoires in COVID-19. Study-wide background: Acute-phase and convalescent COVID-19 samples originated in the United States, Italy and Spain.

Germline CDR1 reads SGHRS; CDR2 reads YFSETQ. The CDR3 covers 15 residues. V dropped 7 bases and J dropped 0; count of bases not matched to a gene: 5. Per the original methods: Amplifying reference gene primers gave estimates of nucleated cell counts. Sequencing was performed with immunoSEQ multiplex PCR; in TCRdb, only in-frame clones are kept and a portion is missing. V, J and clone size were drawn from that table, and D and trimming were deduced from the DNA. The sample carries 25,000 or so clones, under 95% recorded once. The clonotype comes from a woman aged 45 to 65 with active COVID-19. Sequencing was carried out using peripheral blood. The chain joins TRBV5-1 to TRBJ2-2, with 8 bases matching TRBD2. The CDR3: CASSGGASNTGELFF. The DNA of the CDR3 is TGCGCCAGCTCGGGGGGGGCTTCGAACACCGGGGAGCTGTTTTTT.